This TCR beta chain originates from a study of T cell repertoires in cytomegalovirus infection. Overall study context: Alongside well-studied HLA-B-restricted CMV epitopes, recently identified HLA-C-restricted CMV epitopes were also used.

The table lists this clonotype with a few counts. What it binds is not known. Germline V gene lookup returns CDR1 MNHEY and CDR2 SVGEGT. CDR3 length: 17 amino acids. V lost 6 bases, J lost 0 bases, and 18 bases lay in between. TCRdb used MiXCR to reprocess the reads, holding one entry per CDR3 protein. The repertoire consists of 830,000 or so distinct CDR3 sequences, with approximately 30% occurring once and the leading ten covering around an eighth. This clonotype was obtained from a human donor in good health (CMV status not recorded). Some clones in this sample may be carry-over from other donors' samples. V is TRBV6-2 or TRBV6-3 and J is TRBJ1-5; maybe TRBD1 (6 bases). The sequenced sample was cultured CD8+ T cells from PBMCs, obtained from culture after CMV antigen stimulation. The CDR3 DNA reads as TGTGCCAGCAGCTCACCGTACAGGGTGGATAGCAATCAGCCCCAGCATTTT. Translating gives CASSSPYRVDSNQPQHF.